The entry below gives a single T cell receptor (beta chain) sequence along with its context. The antigen remains undetermined. This sample is part of a study of OX40 agonist ivuxolimab in advanced cancers. Overall study: Six ivuxolimab dose levels, 0.01 to 10 mg/kg, were given intravenously every 2 weeks. Partial responses, seen in three patients, involved one hepatocellular carcinoma and two cutaneous melanomas. Study-wide results and caveats: Low normalized T-cell clonal expansion was additionally recorded for some nonresponders.

The germline V and J ends were trimmed by 1 base and 6 bases, with 7 bases remaining between them. CDR3 length: 14 amino acids. From germline, CDR1 is LNHDA and CDR2 SQIVND (reference sequence). Generated by immunoSEQ multiplex PCR, the TCRdb table keeps only in-frame clones and is missing some. Here the sample spans under 60,000 clones, roughly 90% being singletons. Prior autoimmune disease or systemic immunosuppression barred patients. This clonotype was sampled from an adult with an advanced solid tumor such as melanoma, head and neck, liver or kidney cancer. This sample comprised CD4+ or CD8+ T cells sorted from blood, obtained in a trial of the OX40 agonist ivuxolimab. This chain connects TRBV19 to TRBJ1-6, with a weak D call TRBD1 (6 bases). The CDR3 reads CASSIGQVNSPLHF. Here the CDR3 DNA reads TGTGCCAGTAGTATAGGACAGGTTAATTCACCCCTCCACTTT.